One sample yielded the 9 T cell receptor beta chains listed below, sequenced in a study of OX40 agonist ivuxolimab in advanced cancers. TCRdb keeps only in-frame clones here, not all; method: immunoSEQ multiplex PCR. The table shows tens of thousands of clones, with 85% to 90% occurring only once. The source material was CD4+ or CD8+ T cells sorted from blood, sampled in a trial of the OX40 agonist ivuxolimab. Receptor source: an adult with an advanced solid tumor such as melanoma, head and neck, liver or kidney cancer.

The V call is TRBV7-3, the J call TRBJ1-6; TRBD1 agrees at 8 bases. The germline CDR1 and CDR2 sequences are SGHTA and FQGTGA. V lost 5 bases to trimming and J lost 9 bases; unmatched junction nucleotides: 6. This CDR3 region has 14 residues. For the CDR3, the DNA is TGTGCCAGCAGCGTAAATGACAGGGGTTCACCCCTCCACTTT. Translating it yields CASSVNDRGSPLHF.

The gene calls are TRBV7-2 and TRBJ1-5, with D unclear. The V gene's germline CDR1 is SGHTA and CDR2 FQGNSA. The ends were cut back, 5 bases at V and 2 bases at J, with 13 bases in the middle. The CDR3 spans 15 residues. This CDR3 is CASSPSREGNQPQHF. The CDR3 nucleotides read TGTGCCAGCAGCCCCAGCCGGGAAGGCAATCAGCCCCAGCATTTT.

The J gene is TRBJ2-7, the V gene TRBV6-5; D is tentatively TRBD1 or TRBD2 (5 bases each). The V gene's germline CDR1 is MNHEY and CDR2 SVGAGI. Trimming removed 3 bases at V and 0 bases at J, with 12 bases between. The CDR3 totals 15 residues. CDR3 nucleotides: TGTGCCAGCAGTTATCGTTTCGGGGCCTCCTACGAGCAGTACTTC. Translation gives CASSYRFGASYEQYF.

The chain joins TRBV5-4 to TRBJ1-1, with D unclear. The V end lost 7 bases, the J end lost 3 bases, and 16 bases lay between the germline ends. The CDR3 loop spans 14 amino acids. CDR1 is SGHNT, CDR2 YYREEE, per germline (reference sequence). The CDR3 bases are TGTGCCAGCTCCGAGGCACAGTGGGACACTGAAGCTTTCTTT. It codes for CASSEAQWDTEAFF.

The chain links TRBV6-1 to TRBJ2-5; D is uncertain. This CDR3 has 13 residues. Germline-derived CDR1 and CDR2 are MNHNS and SASEGT. Trimming left V 6 bases short and J 2 bases short, with 10 bases between. The CDR3, as DNA: TGTGCCAGCAGGCTCGAGGTACAAGAGACCCAGTACTTC. Translating it yields CASRLEVQETQYF.

The rearrangement uses TRBV4-1 and TRBJ2-5; 10 bases line up with TRBD2. The CDR3 runs 15 residues. J lost 1 base, V lost 5 bases, and 4 bases had no gene match. Germline CDR1 reads MGHRA; CDR2 reads YSYEKL. The DNA of the CDR3 is TGCGCCAGCAGCGGTAGCGGGAGGCCCCAAGAGACCCAGTACTTC. Encoded protein: CASSGSGRPQETQYF.

The rearrangement joins TRBV7-9 to TRBJ2-7; D gene uncertain. The CDR3 totals 10 residues. V lost 5 bases to trimming and J lost 9 bases, with 8 bases between them. CDR1 and CDR2 (germline): SEHNR, FQNEAQ (reference sequence). Written as DNA, the CDR3 is TGTGCCAGCAGCGCGGCCGGGCAGTACTTC. Its protein is CASSAAGQYF.

Only a few counts were recorded for this clone. This chain joins TRBV6-5 and TRBJ2-3, with 12 bases aligning to TRBD2. The CDR3 loop spans 15 amino acids. CDR1 is MNHEY and CDR2 is SVGAGI in the germline V gene. The junction had 6 bases not matched to a gene; V was cut back by 5 bases and J by 6 bases. The chain's CDR3 is CASSNLAGGEDTQYF. CDR3 bases: TGTGCCAGCAGTAACCTAGCGGGAGGGGAGGATACGCAGTATTTT.

The chain has TRBV18 and TRBJ2-7; 7 bases fit TRBD2. Trimming removed 3 bases from V and 1 base from J; junction bases left unmatched: 3. The CDR3 runs 14 residues. In germline, CDR1 is KGHSH, CDR2 LQKENI. DNA for the CDR3: TGTGCCAGCTCACCCTCGGGAGGATCCTACGAGCAGTACTTC. Its translation is CASSPSGGSYEQYF.